The source of this T cell receptor beta chain is a study of T cell changes during pregnancy in multiple sclerosis. The CDR3 is 13 residues long. Germline V CDR1 and CDR2: SGHKS, YYEKEE (reference sequence). V was pared by 4 bases and J by 4 bases, with 9 bases between. Sequenced by immunoSEQ multiplex PCR; TCRdb stores in-frame clones only, minus some. The sample consists of 50,000 to 60,000 clones, around 89% of them appearing once. The chain is built from TRBV5-5 and TRBJ1-3; a weak D match, TRBD1 (6 bases). The origin of this receptor is a female donor with multiple sclerosis, enrolled in a pregnancy study. The sequencing used peripheral blood, collected after pregnancy. CDR3 sequence reads: CASSQTGGNTIYF. Written as DNA, the CDR3 is TGTGCCAGCAGCCAGACAGGCGGAAACACCATATATTTT.